Only a few counts were recorded for the clone carrying this T cell receptor (beta chain). Its antigen is unknown. These data belong to a study of yellow fever vaccine responses in identical twins. Notes on the study in general: Reports say the vaccine T cell response in twins looked partly convergent and partly personalized.

V trimming: 5 bases; J trimming: 7 bases; junction bases outside the gene matches: 9. CDR3 size: 15 residues. The germline CDR1 and CDR2 sequences are SEHNR and FQNEAQ (reference sequence). MiXCR, applied by TCRdb to the RT-PCR reads, yields one record per CDR3 protein. This sample has around 600 distinct CDR3 sequences, with roughly 79% found just once. This TCR was sampled from a female donor who received the yellow fever vaccine. This rearrangement joins TRBV7-9 to TRBJ2-1, with 9 bases matching TRBD2. Sequenced material: T cells from blood (PBMCs), unsorted or a sorted subset (not recorded which), taken before or after yellow fever vaccination (not recorded which). In DNA form, the CDR3 reads TGTGCCAGCAGCCTTAGGCTAGCGGGGCAGAATGAGCAGTTCTTC. Its translation is CASSLRLAGQNEQFF. Full variable domain (rest looked up from reference TRBV7-9 and TRBJ2-1): DTGVSQNPRHKITKRGQNVTFRCDPISEHNRLYWYRQTLGQGPEFLTYFQNEAQLEKSRLLSDRFSAERPKGSFSTLEIQRTEQGDSAMYLCASSLRLAGQNEQFFGPGTRLTVL.